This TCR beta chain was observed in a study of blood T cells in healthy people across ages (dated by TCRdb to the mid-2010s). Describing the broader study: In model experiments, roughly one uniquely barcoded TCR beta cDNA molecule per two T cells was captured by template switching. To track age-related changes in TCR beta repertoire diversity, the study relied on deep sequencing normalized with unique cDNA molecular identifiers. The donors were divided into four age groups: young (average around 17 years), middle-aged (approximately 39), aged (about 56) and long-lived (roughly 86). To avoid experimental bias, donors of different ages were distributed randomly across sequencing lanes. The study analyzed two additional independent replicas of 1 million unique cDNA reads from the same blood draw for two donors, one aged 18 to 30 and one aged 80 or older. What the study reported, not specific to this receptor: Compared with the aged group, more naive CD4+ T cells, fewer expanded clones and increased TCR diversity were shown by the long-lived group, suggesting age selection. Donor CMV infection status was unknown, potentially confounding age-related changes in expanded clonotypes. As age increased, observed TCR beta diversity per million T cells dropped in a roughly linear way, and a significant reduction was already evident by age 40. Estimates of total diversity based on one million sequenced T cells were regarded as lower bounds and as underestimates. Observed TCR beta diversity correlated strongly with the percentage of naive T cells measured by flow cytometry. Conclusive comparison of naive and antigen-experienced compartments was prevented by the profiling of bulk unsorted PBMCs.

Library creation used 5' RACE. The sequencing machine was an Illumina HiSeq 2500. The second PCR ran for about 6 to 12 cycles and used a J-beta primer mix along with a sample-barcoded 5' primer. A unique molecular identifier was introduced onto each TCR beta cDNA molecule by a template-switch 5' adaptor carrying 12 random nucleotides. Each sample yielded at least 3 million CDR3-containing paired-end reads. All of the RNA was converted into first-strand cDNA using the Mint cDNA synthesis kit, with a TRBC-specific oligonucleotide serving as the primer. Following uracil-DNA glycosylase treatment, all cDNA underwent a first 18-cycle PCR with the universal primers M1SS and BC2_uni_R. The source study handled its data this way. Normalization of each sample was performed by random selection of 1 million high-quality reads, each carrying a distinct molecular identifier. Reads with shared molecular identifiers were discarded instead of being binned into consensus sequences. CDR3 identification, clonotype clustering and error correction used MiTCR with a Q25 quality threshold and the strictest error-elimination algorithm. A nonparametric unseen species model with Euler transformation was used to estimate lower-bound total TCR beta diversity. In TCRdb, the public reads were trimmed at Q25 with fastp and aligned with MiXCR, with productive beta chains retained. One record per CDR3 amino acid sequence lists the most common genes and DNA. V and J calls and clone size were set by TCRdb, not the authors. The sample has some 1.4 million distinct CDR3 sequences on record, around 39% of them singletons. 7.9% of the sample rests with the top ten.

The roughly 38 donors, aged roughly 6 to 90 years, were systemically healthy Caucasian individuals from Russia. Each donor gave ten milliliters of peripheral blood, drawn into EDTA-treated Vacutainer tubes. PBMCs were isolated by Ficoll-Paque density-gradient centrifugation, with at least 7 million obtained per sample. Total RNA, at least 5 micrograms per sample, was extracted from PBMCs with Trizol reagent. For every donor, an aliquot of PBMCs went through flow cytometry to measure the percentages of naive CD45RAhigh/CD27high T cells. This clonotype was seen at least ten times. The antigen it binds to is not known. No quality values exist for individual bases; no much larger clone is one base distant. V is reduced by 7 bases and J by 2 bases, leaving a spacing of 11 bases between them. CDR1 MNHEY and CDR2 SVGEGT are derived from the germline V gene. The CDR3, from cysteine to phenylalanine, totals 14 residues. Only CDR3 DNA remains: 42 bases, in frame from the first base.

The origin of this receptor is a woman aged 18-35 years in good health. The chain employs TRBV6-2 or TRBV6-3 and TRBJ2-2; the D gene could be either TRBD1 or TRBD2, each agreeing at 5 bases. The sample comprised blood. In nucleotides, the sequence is TGTGCCAGCACCCGGGACGGAAACACCGGGGAGCTGTTTTTT. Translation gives CASTRDGNTGELFF.